In this sample, the clone carrying this T cell receptor beta chain turned up a few times. What it recognizes is unknown. Germline assignment: CDR1 DFQATT and CDR2 SNEGSKA (reference sequence). The CDR3 contains 11 residues. The V end was cut by 0 bases, the J end by 8 bases, with 8 bases between. The data originate from a study of T-cell memory formation after mild COVID-19. Whole-study results and caveats: Clonal second-wave expansions that peaked on day 37 had unconfirmed SARS-CoV-2 specificity. Prior to infection, memory already included some responding clones, suggesting cross-reactive memory joined.

5'RACE, which relied on constant-segment primers, yielded TCR alpha and TCR beta cDNA libraries carrying sample barcodes and UMIs. MiXCR, applied by TCRdb to the 5' RACE reads, yields one record per CDR3 protein. The sample lists around 120,000 distinct CDR3 sequences, 15% to 20% occurring once. The rearrangement joins TRBV20-1 to TRBJ2-7; D is unclear. Sequenced: PBMCs or a T cell subset sorted from them (not recorded which). The sequence was collected from an adult woman who had mild COVID-19 (a few samples of this study predate the infection). Cell type and time point are not known. The CDR3 spells CSARDHWKQYF. The CDR3 region has the DNA TGCAGTGCTAGAGATCACTGGAAGCAGTACTTC.